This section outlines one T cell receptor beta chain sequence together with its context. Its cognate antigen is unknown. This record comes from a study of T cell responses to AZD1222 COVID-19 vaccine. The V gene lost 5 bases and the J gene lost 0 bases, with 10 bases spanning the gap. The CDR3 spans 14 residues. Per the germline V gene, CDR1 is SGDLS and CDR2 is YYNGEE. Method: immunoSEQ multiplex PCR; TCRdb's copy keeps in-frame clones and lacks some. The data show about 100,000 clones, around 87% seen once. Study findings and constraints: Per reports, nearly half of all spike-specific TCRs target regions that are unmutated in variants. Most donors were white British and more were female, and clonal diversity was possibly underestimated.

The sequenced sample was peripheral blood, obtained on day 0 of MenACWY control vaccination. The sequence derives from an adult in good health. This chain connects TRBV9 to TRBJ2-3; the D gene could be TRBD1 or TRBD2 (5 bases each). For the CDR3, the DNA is TGTGCCAGCAGGCTGGGGGAGAGCACAGATACGCAGTATTTT. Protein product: CASRLGESTDTQYF.